Each of the 9 T cell receptor beta chains below was sequenced from the same sample in a study of CD8+ T cells in alopecia areata. cDNA prepared by RNA extraction and subsequent reverse transcription served as the template for sequencing. The method was immunoSEQ multiplex PCR; TCRdb's version includes in-frame clones alone and lacks a portion of them. The sample lists approximately 200,000 clones, about three fifths occurring once. The treatment was: oral pan-JAK inhibitor, 5-10 mg twice daily. The sample in question was CD4+ T cells sorted from blood, obtained at week 4, from a patient treated with tofacitinib. These receptors all come from a human donor with alopecia areata.

CDR3 nucleotide sequence: TGCGCCAGCAGCTTAGTCGGGACAGCGAACACTGAAGCTTTCTTT. Residues: CASSLVGTANTEAFF. The chain joins TRBV5-1 to TRBJ1-1; 7 bases align to TRBD1. Germline CDR1 SGHRS, CDR2 YFSETQ. V was clipped by 2 bases and J by 1 base; unmatched bases: 5. CDR3 size: 15 residues.

The chain links TRBV30 to TRBJ2-5, with TRBD2 matching over 9 bases. The germline gives CDR1 GTSNPN, CDR2 SVGIG (reference sequence). The CDR3 has 13 amino acids. Trimming took 8 bases from V and 4 from J; bases not matched to a gene: 8. The CDR3 region is CAKAAGGRETQYF. The CDR3 region has the DNA TGTGCCAAAGCCGCGGGGGGGCGAGAGACCCAGTACTTC. Based on the CDR3 plus reference TRBV30 and TRBJ2-5, the full variable domain is SQTIHQWPATLVQPVGSPLSLECTVEGTSNPNLYWYRQAAGRGLQLLFYSVGIGQISSEVPQNLSASRPQDRQFILSSKKLLLSDSGFYLCAKAAGGRETQYFGPGTRLLVL.

This clone was detected only a few times. V usage is TRBV6-5 and J usage is TRBJ2-1, with D hard to call. This CDR3 is 13 amino acids long. Germline V gives CDR1 MNHEY, CDR2 SVGAGI. V was clipped by 2 bases and J by 6 bases, with 8 bases between them. The chain's CDR3 is CASSYPLSNEQFF. CDR3 nucleotide sequence: TGTGCCAGCAGTTACCCCCTCAGCAATGAGCAGTTCTTC.

This chain links TRBV29-1 with TRBJ1-2; no clear D. Germline CDR1 is SQVTM and CDR2 is ANQGSEA. The CDR3 spans 13 residues. V gave up 3 bases and J gave up 1 base, with 9 bases separating them. CDR3 loop: CSVDYPDNYGYTF. In DNA form, the CDR3 reads TGCAGCGTTGATTATCCGGATAACTATGGCTACACCTTC. The full variable domain, its missing parts supplied by reference TRBV29-1 and TRBJ1-2, is SAVISQKPSRDICQRGTSLTIQCQVDSQVTMMFWYRQQPGQSLTLIATANQGSEATYESGFVIDKFPISRPNLTFSTLTVSNMSPEDSSIYLCSVDYPDNYGYTFGSGTRLTVV.

V and J are TRBV5-4 and TRBJ2-7; D not resolved. Germline CDR1 SGHNT, CDR2 YYREEE (reference sequence). The CDR3 length is 13 residues. The V end lost 6 bases, the J end lost 2 bases, and 12 bases lay between the germline ends. CDR3 loop: CASKISTAYEQYF. The CDR3 DNA reads TGTGCCAGCAAAATATCTACAGCCTACGAGCAGTACTTC.

The CDR3 spells CASSETGGWQPQHF. Written as DNA, the CDR3 is TGTGCCAGCAGTGAAACGGGGGGCTGGCAGCCCCAGCATTTT. J is TRBJ1-5 and V is TRBV25-1; possible D gene TRBD1, 6 bases. CDR3 size: 14 residues. V was trimmed by 2 bases and J by 7 bases, leaving 12 bases between them. Germline CDR1 is MGHDK and CDR2 is SYGVNS.

This clone was seen a handful of times. This sequence joins TRBV10-3 and TRBJ2-2, with D uncertain. The CDR3 runs to 12 residues. Germline CDR1 ENHRY, CDR2 SYGVKD. Between the trimmed V and J ends, which lost 7 bases and 0 bases, there was a span of 3 bases. CDR3 protein: CAINTNTGELFF. CDR3 DNA sequence: TGTGCCATCAACACGAACACCGGGGAGCTGTTTTTT.

This chain uses TRBV5-6 with TRBJ1-6; D may be TRBD1 (6 bases). The V gene lost 4 bases and the J gene lost 7 bases, with 15 bases spanning the gap. The CDR3 is 15 amino acids. The germline gives CDR1 SGHDT, CDR2 YYEEEE. As DNA, the CDR3 is TGTGCCAGCAGCGGTGGTGTAGGGGGAAATTCACCCCTCCACTTT. Translation: CASSGGVGGNSPLHF.

The sample holds a few counts of this clone. The genes are TRBV28 and TRBJ2-7; D remains unclear. Germline loops: CDR1 MDHEN, CDR2 SYDVKM. The ends were cut back, 5 bases at V and 3 bases at J, with 8 bases in the middle. The CDR3 contains 12 residues. The CDR3 sequence: CASSQNLYEQYF. As DNA, the CDR3 is TGTGCCAGCAGTCAAAACCTCTACGAGCAGTACTTC.